This TCR beta chain derives from a study of shared clonotypes between healthy human individuals (dated by TCRdb to about 2020). About the study as a whole: A couple of women and a few men aged 18 to 49 years were included in the cohort. For each donor, CD4 naive and CD4 memory were each run on three plates, CD8 naive on two plates, and CD8 memory on one plate. The study deeply sequenced blood TCR repertoires of about 5 healthy adults to estimate repertoire size and the extent of clonotype sharing between individuals. To increase sequencing depth and limit assay-specific biases, TCR repertoire library preparation and sequencing were carried out by different laboratories using diverse techniques. Leukapheresis yielded between about 0.85 and 10 billion PBMCs per donor. Study-level results and caveats: Naive subsets generally had larger estimated clonotype richness than memory subsets did. Even with the large sequencing depth, rarefaction of the sorted-subset datasets indicated that sequencing was incomplete. Pairwise subsampling led to the expectation that sequencing depth would affect the degree of clonotype sharing among donors. Compared with non-shared clonotypes, clonotypes shared by all four sorted-subset donors had higher generation probabilities. Because the study included only a small number of donors, the genetic and exposure-history diversity represented was limited. Sampling was restricted to blood, and TCR repertoires in tissues likely differ from the TCR repertoires found in blood. About 5% of naive CD4, 3.5% of naive CD8, 2% to 2.5% of memory CD4, and 0.4% of memory CD8 clonotypes were shared across several donors.

The donors were healthy, HIV-negative adults who had no recently reported acute infections or vaccinations. Every donor was a Caucasian adult residing in Nashville, Tennessee, USA. CD4+ T cells were enriched through magnetic negative selection, after which naive cells were positively selected on CD45RA and the remaining negative fraction served as the memory subset. After blood collection by leukapheresis, PBMCs were isolated using Ficoll-Histopaque density gradient centrifugation and then cryopreserved in the vapor phase of liquid nitrogen. Analytical flow cytometry was used to check the purity and quantity of each magnetically sorted T cell population. Genomic DNA was isolated from each sorted fraction and quantified by UV absorbance on a Nanodrop 2000c. Using the deep immunoSEQ assay, multiplex PCR amplified TCR CDR3 regions from genomic DNA. Genomic DNA extracted from each cell subset was distributed evenly over all wells of several immunoSEQ 96-well plates, and each plate served as one replicate. For sorted subsets, each replicate PCR was loaded with about 0.2 ug genomic DNA, equivalent to 32,000 or so T cell genomes. Purified libraries were measured with a Qubit 3.0 fluorometer, size-checked on a Bioanalyzer 2100, and measured again with the KAPA Library Quantification kit. A separate single-read 150-cycle Illumina NextSeq 550 flow cell was used to sequence each immunoSEQ 96-well plate. Per the original workflow: The immunoSEQ output contained only junctional sequences without quality scores, so filtering could not match that applied to full-length reads. To assign V/J genes and CDR3, sequences were annotated against IMGT germline references using PyIR, a Python wrapper for IgBLAST v1.9. Reads were filtered out if the reads had weak V/J assignments (E-value above 1e-6), no CDR3, stop codons, out-of-frame junctions, or ambiguous translated residues. V3J clonotypes were defined as sequences sharing the same inferred V gene, J gene, and CDR3 amino acid sequence. The percentage overlap between two repertoires was calculated by dividing the number of shared unique clonotypes by the size of the smaller repertoire. Three approaches were used to assess repertoire richness: RTK rarefaction, the Chao1 estimator, and Recon v2.1 estimates of unobserved clonotypes. Generation probabilities were computed with OLGA for all TCRbeta clonotypes obtained by the gDNA method from a few donors. TCRdb re-hosts the immuneACCESS table, in-frame sequences only. Its copies lack some clones; in the studies checked, an unresolved V gene accounts for under half of them, and the cause for the rest is not known. The DNA gave D and trimming, while V, J and clone size come from that table. The sample table holds some 2,500,000 clones, of which approximately 90% were seen once. The ten largest clones represent around 0.35% of the sample.

With regard to this clone: Its target antigen remains unknown. No per-base quality is available; no much larger clone lies one base away.

Per the germline V gene (reference sequence), MNHNY is the CDR1 and SVGAGI is the CDR2. Reading from cysteine to phenylalanine, the CDR3 counts 14 amino acids. Left in the record is the CDR3 DNA by itself, 42 bases read in frame from the first base. The V end loses 7 bases and the J end loses 3 bases, and a stretch of 12 bases separates them. The source of this sequence is a man between 18 and 29 years old in good health. Some clones in this sample may be carry-over from other donors' samples. The chain was built from TRBV6-6 and TRBJ2-2; a tentative D call is TRBD1 (5 bases match). The sample taken for sequencing was naive CD4+ T cells from PBMCs. The cell subset or site label on this specimen signifies: CD45RA+ positively selected. The CDR3 reads as follows: CASNLDTYTGELFF. The DNA sequence is given as TGTGCCAGCAACCTGGACACGTACACCGGGGAGCTGTTTTTT.